A single sample is the source of the 9 T cell receptor beta chains below, sequenced in a study of shared clonotypes between healthy human individuals. TCRdb keeps only in-frame clones here, not all; method: immunoSEQ multiplex PCR. The repertoire holds about 530,000 clones, with roughly 79% as singletons. The source material was PBMCs. These receptors were collected from a woman aged 40 to 50 in good health. Some clones in this sample may be carry-over from other donors' samples.

The chain recombines TRBV12-5 with TRBJ1-1, with 10 positions matching TRBD1. With V trimmed by 1 base and J by 7 bases, 9 bases remained unmatched. Looked up from germline, CDR1 is LGHNT and CDR2 is FRNRAP. The CDR3 contains 16 residues. The CDR3 sequence is CASGLDWGQGLVEAFF. For the CDR3, the DNA is TGTGCTAGTGGTTTGGACTGGGGACAGGGGTTAGTTGAAGCTTTCTTT.

The chain recombines TRBV5-4 with TRBJ1-3, with TRBD1 matching 7 bases. Germline values: CDR1 SGHNT, CDR2 YYREEE (reference sequence). The CDR3 has 15 amino acids. V was clipped by 3 bases and J by 2 bases; unmatched bases: 5. The CDR3, as DNA: TGTGCCAGCAGCTCTCCGGGGACAGCTGGAAACACCATATATTTT. Translation gives CASSSPGTAGNTIYF.

This sequence joins TRBV5-4 and TRBJ2-5, with 7 positions matching TRBD1. This CDR3 is built from 14 residues. V shed 2 bases, J shed 5 bases, and the junction held 6 bases outside the gene matches. Germline CDR1 SGHNT, CDR2 YYREEE (reference sequence). The CDR3 loop is CASSFDRVTETQYF. The CDR3 DNA reads TGTGCCAGCAGCTTCGACAGGGTTACGGAGACCCAGTACTTC. The full variable domain, in which reference TRBV5-4 and TRBJ2-5 provide the parts outside the CDR3, is ETGVTQSPTHLIKTRGQQVTLRCSSQSGHNTVSWYQQALGQGPQFIFQYYREEENGRGNFPPRFSGLQFPNYSSELNVNALELDDSALYLCASSFDRVTETQYFGPGTRLLVL.

The V and J genes are TRBV19 and TRBJ1-2, with D unresolved. Germline values: CDR1 LNHDA, CDR2 SQIVND (reference sequence). This CDR3 spans 15 amino acids. V was cut by 1 base and J by 2 bases, with 11 bases left in between. In DNA form, the CDR3 reads TGTGCCAGTAGTATAGTTGCGCCTGGGAACTATGGCTACACCTTC. Translation: CASSIVAPGNYGYTF.

Details on this clone: At one of its ends the junction is not consistent with the germline gene, which may arise from a read error. V usage is TRBV19 and J usage is TRBJ2-3, with D maybe TRBD1 (5 bases). Germline lookup yields CDR1 LNHDA and CDR2 SQIVND (reference sequence). This CDR3 is 14 amino acids long. This CDR3 is CASIVGRTTGTQYF. The CDR3 DNA reads as TGTGCCAGTATTGTCGGTAGAACTACAGGTACGCAGTATTTT.

This chain connects TRBV15 to TRBJ2-5, with D possibly being TRBD2 (5 bases). Trimming pared 4 bases from V and 4 bases from J, leaving 7 bases between. The V gene's germline CDR1 is LNHNV and CDR2 YYDKDF (reference sequence). CDR3 length: 12 amino acids. CDR3 nucleotides: TGTGCCACCAGCATTGAGGGAGAGACCCAGTACTTC. Translation: CATSIEGETQYF.

The chain uses TRBV7-9 and TRBJ2-1; D uncertain. There are 14 residues in the CDR3. The V gene's germline CDR1 is SEHNR and CDR2 FQNEAQ (reference sequence). Trimming removed 7 bases from V and 0 bases from J, with 10 bases in between. The CDR3 is CASKGSSSYNEQFF. Written as DNA, the CDR3 is TGTGCCAGCAAGGGATCCAGCTCCTACAATGAGCAGTTCTTC. The full variable domain, with the rest looked up from reference TRBV7-9 and TRBJ2-1, is DTGVSQNPRHKITKRGQNVTFRCDPISEHNRLYWYRQTLGQGPEFLTYFQNEAQLEKSRLLSDRFSAERPKGSFSTLEIQRTEQGDSAMYLCASKGSSSYNEQFFGPGTRLTVL.

The rearrangement joins TRBV27 to TRBJ1-1; D remains unclear. CDR1 is MNHEY, CDR2 SMNVEV, per germline (reference sequence). This CDR3 has 13 residues. V was cut by 10 bases and J by 1 base, with 13 bases left in between. Written as DNA, the CDR3 is TGTGCCACCGGATCCGTTCGGAACACTGAAGCTTTCTTT. Translated, it gives CATGSVRNTEAFF.

The chain recombines TRBV12-5 with TRBJ2-5; tentatively, D is TRBD1 (6 bases). This CDR3 spans 16 amino acids. Germline V gene lookup returns CDR1 LGHNT and CDR2 FRNRAP. Deletions cut 5 bases from V and 5 bases from J, with 21 bases between. Here the CDR3 DNA reads TGTGCTAGTGGTACCCCGTACAGGGTTGGTGTGGAGACCCAGTACTTC. This encodes CASGTPYRVGVETQYF.